This T cell receptor beta chain was sequenced for a study of patients and donors after allogeneic stem cell transplantation. V was cut by 5 bases and J by 3 bases, with 11 bases left in between. Germline V CDR1 and CDR2: SQVTM, ANQGSEA. The CDR3 is 12 amino acids. TCRdb independently ran MiXCR on the RT-PCR reads; one entry per CDR3 protein. Of about 25,000 distinct CDR3 sequences in the sample, approximately 42% were seen once. The V call is TRBV29-1, the J call TRBJ2-7; no clear D. The receptor was isolated from a human donor who was either an allogeneic HSCT recipient or a stem cell or donor lymphocyte infusion donor (not recorded which). It is not recorded whose cells these are; they may come from a transplant donor. The specimen was blood, either unsorted or a sorted T cell fraction (not recorded which). In DNA form, the CDR3 reads TGCAGCGTTCTTGGCCCCCGCTACGAGCAGTACTTC. Residues: CSVLGPRYEQYF.